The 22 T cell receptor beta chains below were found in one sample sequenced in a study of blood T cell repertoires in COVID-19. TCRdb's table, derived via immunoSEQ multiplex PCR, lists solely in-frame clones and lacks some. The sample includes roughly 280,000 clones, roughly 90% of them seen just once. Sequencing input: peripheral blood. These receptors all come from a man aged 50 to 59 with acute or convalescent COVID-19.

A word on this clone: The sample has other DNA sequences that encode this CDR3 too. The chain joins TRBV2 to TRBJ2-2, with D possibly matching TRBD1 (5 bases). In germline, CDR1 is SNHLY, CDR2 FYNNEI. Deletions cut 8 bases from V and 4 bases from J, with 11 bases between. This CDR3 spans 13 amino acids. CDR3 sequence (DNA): TGTGCCAGCTCCCTAAGGGGCACCGGGGAGCTGTTTTTT. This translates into CASSLRGTGELFF.

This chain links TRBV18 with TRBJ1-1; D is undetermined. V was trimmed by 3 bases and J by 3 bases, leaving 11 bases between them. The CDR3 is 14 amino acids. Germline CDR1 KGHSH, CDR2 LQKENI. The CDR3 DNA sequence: TGTGCCAGCTCACCCCCGAGTCGGGACACTGAAGCTTTCTTT. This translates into CASSPPSRDTEAFF.

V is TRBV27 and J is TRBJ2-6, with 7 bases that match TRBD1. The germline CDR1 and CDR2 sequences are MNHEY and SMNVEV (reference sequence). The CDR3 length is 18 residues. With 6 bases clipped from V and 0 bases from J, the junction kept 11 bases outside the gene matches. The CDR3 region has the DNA TGTGCCAGCAGCCCATCCGGACAGGACCGCTCTGGGGCCAACGTCCTGACTTTC. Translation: CASSPSGQDRSGANVLTF. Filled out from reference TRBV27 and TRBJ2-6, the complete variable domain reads EAQVTQNPRYLITVTGKKLTVTCSQNMNHEYMSWYRQDPGLGLRQIYYSMNVEVTDKGDVPEGYKVSRKEKRNFPLILESPSPNQTSLYFCASSPSGQDRSGANVLTFGAGSRLTVL.

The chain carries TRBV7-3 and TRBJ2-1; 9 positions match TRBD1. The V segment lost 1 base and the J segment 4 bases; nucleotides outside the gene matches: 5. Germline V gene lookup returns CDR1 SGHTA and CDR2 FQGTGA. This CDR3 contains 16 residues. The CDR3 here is CASSLNGQGTYNEQFF. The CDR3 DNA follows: TGTGCCAGCAGCTTAAACGGACAGGGGACATACAATGAGCAGTTCTTC.

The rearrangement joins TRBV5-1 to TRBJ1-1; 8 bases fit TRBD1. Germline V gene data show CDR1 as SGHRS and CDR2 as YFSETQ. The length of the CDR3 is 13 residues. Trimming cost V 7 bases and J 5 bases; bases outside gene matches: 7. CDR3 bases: TGCGCCAGCTACAGGGGGGAGGGAACTGAAGCTTTCTTT. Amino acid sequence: CASYRGEGTEAFF.

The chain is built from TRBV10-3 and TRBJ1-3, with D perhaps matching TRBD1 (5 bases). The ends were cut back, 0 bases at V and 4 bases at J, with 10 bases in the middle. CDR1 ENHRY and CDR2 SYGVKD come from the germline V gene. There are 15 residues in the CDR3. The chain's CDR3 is CAISESAGQGNTIYF. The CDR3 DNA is TGTGCCATCAGTGAGTCCGCAGGGCAGGGAAACACCATATATTTT.

The CDR3 loop is CAVVQGPKNIQYF. Here the CDR3 DNA reads TGTGCCGTAGTACAGGGGCCCAAAAACATTCAGTACTTC. The V and J genes are TRBV6-5 and TRBJ2-4; 7 bases line up with TRBD1. Per germline, CDR1 MNHEY and CDR2 SVGAGI. The J segment lost 2 bases and the V segment lost 11 bases, leaving 6 bases of the junction unmatched. The CDR3 loop spans 13 amino acids.

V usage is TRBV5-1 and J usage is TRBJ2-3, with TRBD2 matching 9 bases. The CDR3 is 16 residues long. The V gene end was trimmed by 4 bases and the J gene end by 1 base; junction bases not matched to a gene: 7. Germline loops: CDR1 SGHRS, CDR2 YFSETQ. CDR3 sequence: CASSEGAGGRTDTQYF. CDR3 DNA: TGCGCCAGCAGCGAGGGAGCGGGGGGCCGCACAGATACGCAGTATTTT.

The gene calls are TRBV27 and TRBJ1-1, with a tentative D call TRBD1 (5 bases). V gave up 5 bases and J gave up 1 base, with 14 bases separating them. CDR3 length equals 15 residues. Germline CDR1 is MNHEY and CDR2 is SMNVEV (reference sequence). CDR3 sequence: CASSPPKGQNTEAFF. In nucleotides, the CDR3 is TGTGCCAGCAGTCCCCCAAAAGGACAGAACACTGAAGCTTTCTTT.

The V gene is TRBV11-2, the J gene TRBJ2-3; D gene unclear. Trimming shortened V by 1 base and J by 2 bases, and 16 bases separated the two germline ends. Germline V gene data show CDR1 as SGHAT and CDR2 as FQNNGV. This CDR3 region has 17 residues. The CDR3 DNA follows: TGTGCCAGCAGCTTAGGGCCCAGTTGGGCGTCCACAGATACGCAGTATTTT. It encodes CASSLGPSWASTDTQYF.

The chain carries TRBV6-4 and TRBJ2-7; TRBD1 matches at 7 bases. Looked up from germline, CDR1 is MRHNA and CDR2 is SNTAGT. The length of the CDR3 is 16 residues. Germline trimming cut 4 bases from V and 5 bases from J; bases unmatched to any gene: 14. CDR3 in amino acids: CASSVPTTGNPNEQYF. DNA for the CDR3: TGTGCCAGCAGTGTCCCCACGACAGGGAACCCCAACGAGCAGTACTTC.

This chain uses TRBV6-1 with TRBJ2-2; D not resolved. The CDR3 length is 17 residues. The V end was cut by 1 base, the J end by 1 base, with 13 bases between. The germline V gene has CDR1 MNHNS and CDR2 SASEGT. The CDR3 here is CASSEGLGPKNTGELFF. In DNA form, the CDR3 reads TGTGCCAGCAGTGAAGGCCTGGGCCCGAAGAACACCGGGGAGCTGTTTTTT.

The chain's CDR3 is CASSEDGTEYEQYF. CDR3 bases: TGTGCCAGCAGTGAAGATGGGACAGAATACGAGCAGTACTTC. V gene TRBV6-1 combines with J gene TRBJ2-7, with TRBD1 matching 7 bases. CDR3 length equals 14 residues. The J segment lost 4 bases and the V segment lost 1 base, leaving 4 bases of the junction unmatched. Germline loops: CDR1 MNHNS, CDR2 SASEGT.

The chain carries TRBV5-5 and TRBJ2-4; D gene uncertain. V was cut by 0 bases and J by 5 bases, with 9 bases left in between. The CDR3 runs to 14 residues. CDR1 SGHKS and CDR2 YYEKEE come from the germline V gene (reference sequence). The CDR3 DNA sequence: TGTGCCAGCAGCTTGGAATCGTCCCAAAACATTCAGTACTTC. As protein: CASSLESSQNIQYF.

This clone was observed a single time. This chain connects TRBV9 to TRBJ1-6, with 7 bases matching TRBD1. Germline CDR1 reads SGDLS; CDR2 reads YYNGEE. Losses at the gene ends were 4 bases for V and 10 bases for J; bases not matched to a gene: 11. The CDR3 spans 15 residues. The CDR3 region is CASSPRDRGESPLHF. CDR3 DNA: TGTGCCAGCAGCCCCCGGGACAGAGGGGAATCACCCCTCCACTTT.

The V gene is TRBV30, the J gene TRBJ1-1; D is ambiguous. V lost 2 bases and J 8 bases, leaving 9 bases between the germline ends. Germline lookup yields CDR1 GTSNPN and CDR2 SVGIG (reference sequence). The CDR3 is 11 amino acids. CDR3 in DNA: TGTGCCTGGAGTCCCGGGAGCGAAGCTTTCTTT. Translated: CAWSPGSEAFF.

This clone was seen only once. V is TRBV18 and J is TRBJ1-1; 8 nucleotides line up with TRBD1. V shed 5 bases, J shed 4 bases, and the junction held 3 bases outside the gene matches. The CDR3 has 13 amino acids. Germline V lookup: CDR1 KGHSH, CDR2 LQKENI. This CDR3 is CASSNQGATEAFF. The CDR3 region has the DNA TGTGCCAGCTCAAATCAGGGGGCCACTGAAGCTTTCTTT.

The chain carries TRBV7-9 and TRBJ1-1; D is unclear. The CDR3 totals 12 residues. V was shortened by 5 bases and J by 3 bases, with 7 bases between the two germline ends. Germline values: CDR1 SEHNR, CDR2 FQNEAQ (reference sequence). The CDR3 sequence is CASSGEYTEAFF. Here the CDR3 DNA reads TGTGCCAGCAGCGGGGAGTACACTGAAGCTTTCTTT.

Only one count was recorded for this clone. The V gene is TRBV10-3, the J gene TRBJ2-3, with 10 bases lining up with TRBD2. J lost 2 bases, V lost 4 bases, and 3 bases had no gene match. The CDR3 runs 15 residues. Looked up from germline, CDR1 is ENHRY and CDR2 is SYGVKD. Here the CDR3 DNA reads TGTGCCATCAGTGCCCTAGCGGGGGACACAGATACGCAGTATTTT. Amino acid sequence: CAISALAGDTDTQYF.

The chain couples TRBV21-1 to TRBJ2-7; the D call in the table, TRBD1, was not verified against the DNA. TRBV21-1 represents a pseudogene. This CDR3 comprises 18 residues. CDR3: CASSKEVSLRVQVYEQYF. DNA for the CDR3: TGTGCCAGCAGCAAAGAGGTCAGTTTAAGAGTCCAGGTCTACGAGCAGTACTTC.

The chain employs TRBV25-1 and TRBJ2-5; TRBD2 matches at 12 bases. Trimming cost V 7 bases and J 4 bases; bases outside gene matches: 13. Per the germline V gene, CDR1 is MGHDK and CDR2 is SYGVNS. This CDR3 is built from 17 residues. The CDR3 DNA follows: TGTGCCAGCACGACTCTCTGGGCTAGCGGGGGGGTAGAGACCCAGTACTTC. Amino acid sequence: CASTTLWASGGVETQYF.

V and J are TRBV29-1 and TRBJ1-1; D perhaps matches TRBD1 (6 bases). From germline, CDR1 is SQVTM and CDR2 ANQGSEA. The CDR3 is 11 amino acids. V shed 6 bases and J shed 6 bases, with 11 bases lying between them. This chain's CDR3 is CSVLTGSEAFF. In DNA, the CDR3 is TGCAGCGTCTTAACAGGGTCTGAAGCTTTCTTT.